This TCR beta chain derives from a study of T cell responses to AZD1222 COVID-19 vaccine. Sequencing used immunoSEQ multiplex PCR; TCRdb keeps in-frame clones, though not all of them. The sample has roughly 150,000 clones, 90% to 95% seen once. Sequences were derived from peripheral blood, sampled on day 0 of AZD1222 vaccination. The source of this sequence is an adult in good health.

Written as DNA, the CDR3 is TGTGCCAGCAGCCCTAGCGGGTGGGGCACCGGGGAGCTGTTTTTT. This translates into CASSPSGWGTGELFF. The chain combines TRBV3-1 (or the pseudogene TRBV3-2) with TRBJ2-2, with 8 bases that match TRBD2. Germline V gives CDR1 LGHDT, CDR2 YNNKEL (reference sequence). V was pared by 4 bases and J by 4 bases, with 5 bases of the junction left unmatched. CDR3 length: 15 amino acids.